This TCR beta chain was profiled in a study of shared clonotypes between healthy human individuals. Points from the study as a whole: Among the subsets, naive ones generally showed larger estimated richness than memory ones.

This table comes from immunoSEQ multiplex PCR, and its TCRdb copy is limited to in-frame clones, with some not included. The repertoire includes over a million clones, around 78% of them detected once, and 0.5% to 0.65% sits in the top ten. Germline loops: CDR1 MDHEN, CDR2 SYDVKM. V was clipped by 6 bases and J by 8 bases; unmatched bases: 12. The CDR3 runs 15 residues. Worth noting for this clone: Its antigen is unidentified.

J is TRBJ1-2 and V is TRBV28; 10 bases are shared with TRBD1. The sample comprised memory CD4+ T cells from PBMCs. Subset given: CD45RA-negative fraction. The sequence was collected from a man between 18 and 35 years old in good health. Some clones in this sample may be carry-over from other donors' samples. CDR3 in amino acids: CASRPFRGQGKGYTF. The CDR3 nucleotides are TGTGCCAGCAGACCATTCCGGGGACAGGGGAAGGGCTACACCTTC.